One sample yielded the 4 T cell receptor beta chains listed below, sequenced in a study of CD8+CD57+ T cells in acquired aplastic anemia. TCR beta VDJ and CDR3 profiles were obtained from a genomic DNA template. TCRdb independently ran MiXCR on the reads; one entry per CDR3 protein. The sample has 400,000 to 600,000 distinct CDR3 sequences, around 30% seen once. The patients chosen for sequencing had shown expansion of CD8+CD57+ cells (detected by flow cytometry). The sequencing sample was made of sorted CD4+, CD8+, or CD8+CD57+ T cells (not recorded which) from PBMCs. These receptor sequences come from a human donor with aplastic anemia.

The chain uses TRBV25-1 and TRBJ1-1; TRBD1 is a possible D gene (5 bases). V lost 9 bases, J lost 3 bases, and 14 bases lay in between. Germline-derived CDR1 and CDR2 are MGHDK and SYGVNS. This CDR3 is 13 amino acids long. Here the CDR3 reads CASIDPGDTEAFF. The DNA of the CDR3 is TGTGCCAGTATAGATCCGGGGGACACTGAAGCTTTCTTT.

This clonotype has only one observation. The J gene is TRBJ2-2, the V gene TRBV25-1, with D possibly TRBD2 on 6 matching bases. Deletions cut 6 bases from V and 3 bases from J, with 14 bases between. The CDR3 consists of 15 residues. The V gene's germline CDR1 is MGHDK and CDR2 SYGVNS. The CDR3 nucleotides read TGTGCCAGCAGCCCGCGGGAAGTTGACACCGGGGAGCTGTTTTTT. Amino acid sequence: CASSPREVDTGELFF.

This clonotype was seen a handful of times. This chain connects TRBV10-3 to TRBJ2-5; tentatively, D is TRBD1 (5 bases). V lost 2 bases to trimming and J lost 5 bases, with 15 bases between them. CDR3 length: 15 amino acids. Germline-derived CDR1 and CDR2 are ENHRY and SYGVKD. The DNA of the CDR3 is TGTGCCATCAGTGAGGGGCAGGGCCTAAGGGAGACCCAGTACTTC. Translated, it gives CAISEGQGLRETQYF.

This clonotype was seen at least ten times. This chain uses TRBV18 with TRBJ2-7; TRBD2 aligns across 7 bases. The CDR3 loop spans 12 amino acids. V was pared by 8 bases and J by 3 bases, with 4 bases of the junction left unmatched. Germline CDR1 and CDR2: KGHSH and LQKENI. CDR3 coding DNA: TGTGCCAGCAGTCCGGGGGGCTACGAGCAGTACTTC. Translating it yields CASSPGGYEQYF. The variable domain in full, with the rest retrieved from reference TRBV18 and TRBJ2-7, is NAGVMQNPRHLVRRRGQEARLRCSPMKGHSHVYWYRQLPEEGLKFMVYLQKENIIDESGMPKERFSAEFPKEGPSILRIQQVVRGDSAAYFCASSPGGYEQYFGPGTRLTVT.